This TCR beta chain is from a study of Graves' ophthalmopathy and Graves' hyperthyroidism. Notes on the study in general: Researchers report that a 13-signature model separated ophthalmopathy from stable hyperthyroidism, posting around 86% sensitivity and 75% to 84% specificity.

Amplifying from RNA transcripts, the study obtained TCR beta CDR3 regions. First-round RT-PCR with HTBI primers preceded a second-round multiplex PCR. TCRdb called the multiplex PCR reads again in MiXCR, with one record for every CDR3 protein. The profile shows about 220,000 distinct CDR3 sequences, about 22% of them singletons. This clonotype was counted many times. Its antigen is not identified. This CDR3 has 15 amino acids. V was pared by 3 bases and J by 0 bases, with 12 bases between. Germline CDR1 reads LNHNV; CDR2 reads YYDKDF (reference sequence). The clonotype was recovered from a woman aged 45-60 years with Graves' ophthalmopathy. The specimen sequenced was peripheral blood. This chain joins TRBV15 and TRBJ2-7, with D perhaps matching TRBD1 or TRBD2 (5 bases each). CDR3: CATSSKGTLSYEQYF. In DNA form, the CDR3 reads TGTGCCACCAGCAGTAAAGGGACCCTCTCCTACGAGCAGTACTTC.